Each of the 25 T cell receptor beta chains below was sequenced from the same sample in a study of cytomegalovirus exposure and HLA in healthy donors (dated by TCRdb to the late 2010s). Library construction relied on the immunoSEQ multiplex PCR assay. For the multiplex PCR, a mixture combining 60 forward primers for TCR Vbeta segments and 13 reverse primers for TCR Jbeta segments was used. Entries here come from immuneACCESS through TCRdb and include only in-frame sequences with V and J called. Some clones fail to appear in such tables; in the studies checked, an unresolved V gene covers under half of the shortfall, and the cause of the remainder is unknown. This sample is represented by 280,000 or so clones; approximately 90% of them were singletons. The leading ten clones occupy about 2% of the sample. Sequencing input: PBMCs. These receptors were taken from a woman aged 18-29 years in good health and CMV-seronegative.

The chain joins TRBV20-1 to TRBJ2-7; no clear D gene. Per the germline V gene, CDR1 is DFQATT and CDR2 is SNEGSKA (reference sequence). This CDR3 region has 11 residues. V was shortened by 3 bases and J by 5 bases, with 8 bases between the two germline ends. CDR3 coding DNA: TGCAGTGCTAGTGGTCTACACGAGCAGTACTTC. Residues: CSASGLHEQYF.

This clone was seen once. V usage is TRBV19 and J usage is TRBJ2-1, with TRBD2 identical over 7 bases. The CDR3 consists of 11 residues. With V trimmed by 7 bases and J by 10 bases, 4 bases remained unmatched. Per the germline V gene, CDR1 is LNHDA and CDR2 is SQIVND (reference sequence). CDR3 sequence (DNA): TGTGCCAGTATCGCGGGGGTAGAGCAGTTCTTC. Protein sequence: CASIAGVEQFF.

The chain combines TRBV5-1 with TRBJ1-2; D call uncertain. CDR1 SGHRS and CDR2 YFSETQ come from the germline V gene. Trimming left V 4 bases short and J 0 bases short, with 19 bases between. This CDR3 has 17 residues. The chain's CDR3 is CASSPGSLIRSNYGYTF. The CDR3 bases are TGCGCCAGCAGCCCCGGGAGCCTAATTCGATCTAACTATGGCTACACCTTC. The variable domain in full, completed from reference TRBV5-1 and TRBJ1-2, reads KAGVTQTPRYLIKTRGQQVTLSCSPISGHRSVSWYQQTPGQGLQFLFEYFSETQRNKGNFPGRFSGRQFSNSRSEMNVSTLELGDSALYLCASSPGSLIRSNYGYTFGSGTRLTVV.

This clone came up once. The gene calls are TRBV18 and TRBJ1-1; D is unresolved. The CDR3 covers 15 residues. Trimming pared 3 bases from V and 2 bases from J, leaving 13 bases between. In germline, CDR1 is KGHSH, CDR2 LQKENI. The DNA of the CDR3 is TGTGCCAGCTCACCCTCACAAGAACAAAACACTGAAGCTTTCTTT. It yields the protein CASSPSQEQNTEAFF.

V and J are TRBV13 and TRBJ1-1; D may be TRBD1 (5 bases). The CDR3 length is 12 residues. Trimming removed 4 bases at V and 9 bases at J, with 12 bases between. Germline assignment: CDR1 PRHDT and CDR2 FYEKMQ (reference sequence). The CDR3 reads CASSSSDSKAFF. The CDR3 DNA is TGTGCCAGCAGCTCCTCCGACAGCAAAGCTTTCTTT.

The CDR3 loop reads CASSLGQVQETQYF. The CDR3 DNA reads TGCGCCAGCAGCCTGGGACAGGTCCAAGAGACCCAGTACTTC. The chain is built from TRBV5-1 and TRBJ2-5; 8 nucleotides line up with TRBD1. Germline CDR1 reads SGHRS; CDR2 reads YFSETQ. The CDR3 spans 14 residues. Trimming removed 4 bases from V and 1 base from J; junction bases left unmatched: 3.

The chain uses TRBV6-5 and TRBJ1-4; a weak D match, TRBD1 (6 bases). The CDR3 loop spans 16 amino acids. Germline lookup yields CDR1 MNHEY and CDR2 SVGAGI. The V gene lost 2 bases and the J gene lost 4 bases, with 14 bases spanning the gap. CDR3 amino acids: CASSYGQGLNNEKLFF. CDR3 DNA sequence: TGTGCCAGCAGTTACGGCCAGGGGCTCAATAATGAAAAACTGTTTTTT.

V and J are TRBV29-1 and TRBJ1-2, with unresolved D. Germline V gives CDR1 SQVTM, CDR2 ANQGSEA. Trimming left V 1 base short and J 3 bases short, with 6 bases between. The CDR3 sequence is 12 residues long. The chain's CDR3 is CSVEGQDYGYTF. In nucleotides, the CDR3 is TGCAGCGTTGAAGGGCAGGACTATGGCTACACCTTC.

The V and J genes are TRBV5-1 and TRBJ2-5; 9 nucleotides align to TRBD2. Germline V gene lookup returns CDR1 SGHRS and CDR2 YFSETQ. The CDR3 totals 16 residues. V shed 2 bases, J shed 2 bases, and the junction held 7 bases outside the gene matches. CDR3 DNA: TGCGCCAGCAGCTTCGGTGGGCGGGGGGGACAAGAGACCCAGTACTTC. Its protein product is CASSFGGRGGQETQYF.

The V gene is TRBV19, the J gene TRBJ2-5; 8 nucleotides line up with TRBD1. With 5 bases clipped from V and 3 bases from J, the junction kept 11 bases outside the gene matches. The CDR3 is made up of 16 amino acids. Germline-derived CDR1 and CDR2 are LNHDA and SQIVND (reference sequence). CDR3 DNA sequence: TGTGCCAGTAGTGAGAGCCGACAGGGGATGAAAGAGACCCAGTACTTC. Its protein is CASSESRQGMKETQYF.

This clone occurred once. This same CDR3 is encoded by further DNA sequences in the sample. V and J are TRBV5-1 and TRBJ1-1, with D possibly being TRBD1 (5 bases). The length of the CDR3 is 13 residues. Germline V gene sequence: CDR1 SGHRS, CDR2 YFSETQ. Between the trimmed V and J ends, which lost 5 bases and 1 base, there was a span of 9 bases. The CDR3 nucleotides are TGCGCCAGCAGTTCAGGACAGAACACTGAAGCTTTCTTT. This gives the protein CASSSGQNTEAFF.

The rearrangement uses TRBV7-8 and TRBJ1-5, with D possibly TRBD1 on 6 matching bases. CDR3 size: 18 residues. V was clipped by 5 bases and J by 5 bases, with 25 bases between them. Germline V gene data show CDR1 as SGHVS and CDR2 as FQNEAQ. This CDR3 reads CASSQSTFTTGMYQPQHF. In nucleotides, the CDR3 is TGTGCCAGCAGCCAAAGCACCTTCACAACAGGGATGTATCAGCCCCAGCATTTT.

This chain connects TRBV5-1 to TRBJ2-3, with TRBD2 matching 15 bases. This CDR3 contains 17 residues. V was clipped by 4 bases and J by 2 bases; unmatched bases: 5. The germline CDR1 and CDR2 sequences are SGHRS and YFSETQ. As DNA, the CDR3 is TGCGCCAGCAGCCCGGGACTAGCGGGGGGATCCACAGATACGCAGTATTTT. It codes for CASSPGLAGGSTDTQYF.

This chain uses TRBV28 with TRBJ2-3; D is unclear. Germline V gives CDR1 MDHEN, CDR2 SYDVKM. The CDR3 spans 16 residues. The V end lost 5 bases, the J end lost 0 bases, and 15 bases lay between the germline ends. The CDR3 DNA sequence: TGTGCCAGCAGTACCCTACCCCTGACTAGCACAGATACGCAGTATTTT. Protein product: CASSTLPLTSTDTQYF.

The CDR3 DNA sequence: TGTGCCACCAGCAGGGGGGGGGCTAGCAATCAGCCCCAGCATTTT. It yields the protein CATSRGGASNQPQHF. V and J are TRBV15 and TRBJ1-5, with D maybe TRBD1 (6 bases). CDR3 length: 15 amino acids. The V gene lost 3 bases and the J gene lost 0 bases, with 9 bases spanning the gap. Looked up from germline, CDR1 is LNHNV and CDR2 is YYDKDF (reference sequence).

The chain recombines TRBV14 with TRBJ1-2; TRBD1 agrees at 7 bases. The CDR3 has 14 amino acids. Germline V CDR1 and CDR2: SGHDN, FVKESK. V dropped 6 bases and J dropped 8; count of bases not matched to a gene: 12. The CDR3, as DNA: TGTGCCAGCAGGCCGCAGAACAGGGGATACGGCTACACCTTC. Translating it yields CASRPQNRGYGYTF.

Here the CDR3 DNA reads TGTGCCAGCAGATCGGGGGGCACCGGCAATCAGCCCCAGCATTTT. Translating it yields CASRSGGTGNQPQHF. The V and J genes are TRBV2 and TRBJ1-5, with D tentatively TRBD1 (6 bases). This CDR3 is built from 15 residues. From germline, CDR1 is SNHLY and CDR2 FYNNEI. Trimming shortened V by 6 bases and J by 2 bases, and 14 bases separated the two germline ends. The complete variable domain, with remaining parts taken from reference TRBV2 and TRBJ1-5, reads EPEVTQTPSHQVTQMGQEVILRCVPISNHLYFYWYRQILGQKVEFLVSFYNNEISEKSEIFDDQFSVERPDGSNFTLKIRSTKLEDSAMYFCASRSGGTGNQPQHFGDGTRLSIL.

This chain joins TRBV18 and TRBJ1-4; D gene uncertain. V lost 5 bases, J lost 11 bases, and 12 bases lay in between. Germline V CDR1 and CDR2: KGHSH, LQKENI. The CDR3 is 12 amino acids. CDR3 nucleotide sequence: TGTGCCAGCTCATTAGACGGGTGGAAACTGTTTTTT. Protein sequence: CASSLDGWKLFF.

This clone was detected only a few times. This sequence joins TRBV4-2 and TRBJ2-3; maybe TRBD1 (5 bases). Deletions cut 7 bases from V and 4 bases from J, with 24 bases between. Germline V lookup: CDR1 LGHNA, CDR2 YNFKEQ. This CDR3 has 17 amino acids. DNA of the CDR3: TGTGCCAGCAACCAGAAGAGTGGCGTCCCAGGGCCAGATACGCAGTATTTT. It translates to CASNQKSGVPGPDTQYF.

This sequence joins TRBV6-4 and TRBJ2-1; 10 positions match TRBD2. CDR1 and CDR2 (germline): MRHNA, SNTAGT. The CDR3 consists of 15 residues. V was pared by 3 bases and J by 10 bases, with 9 bases of the junction left unmatched. Here the CDR3 reads CASSDEAGGTWEQFF. The CDR3 DNA reads as TGTGCCAGCAGTGATGAAGCGGGGGGGACATGGGAGCAGTTCTTC.

This rearrangement joins TRBV12-5 to TRBJ2-5; weak D call: TRBD1 (6 bases). Per the germline V gene, CDR1 is LGHNT and CDR2 is FRNRAP. V was cut by 6 bases and J by 5 bases, with 7 bases left in between. The CDR3 extends over 11 amino acids. In nucleotides, the CDR3 is TGTGCTAGTGGAACAGGGGAGACCCAGTACTTC. It codes for CASGTGETQYF.

With respect to this clone: The junction shows a germline mismatch at one end, possibly a read error. This chain uses TRBV7-9 with TRBJ2-7; 9 positions match TRBD2. The CDR3 loop spans 16 amino acids. Per germline, CDR1 SEHNR and CDR2 FQNEAQ (reference sequence). DNA of the CDR3: TGTTCCAGCAGCTTAGTGGCGACTAGCGGAGTATACGAGCAGTACTTC. Its protein product is CSSSLVATSGVYEQYF.

V and J are TRBV2 and TRBJ1-4; the D is unclear. Germline lookup yields CDR1 SNHLY and CDR2 FYNNEI. V was cut by 5 bases and J by 7 bases, with 14 bases left in between. The CDR3 sequence is 14 residues long. The CDR3 bases are TGTGCCAGCAGTAACCCATTGAGGAGTGAAAAACTGTTTTTT. It specifies CASSNPLRSEKLFF.

The gene calls are TRBV15 and TRBJ2-5; TRBD2 aligns across 8 bases. With 0 bases clipped from V and 6 bases from J, the junction kept 9 bases outside the gene matches. Germline CDR1 LNHNV, CDR2 YYDKDF (reference sequence). The CDR3 spans 16 residues. The CDR3 protein is CATSRDLGRGSKTQYF. In nucleotides, the CDR3 is TGTGCCACCAGCAGAGATCTCGGGAGGGGTTCAAAGACCCAGTACTTC. Full variable domain (missing parts from reference TRBV15 and TRBJ2-5): DAMVIQNPRYQVTQFGKPVTLSCSQTLNHNVMYWYQQKSSQAPKLLFHYYDKDFNNEADTPDNFQSRRPNTSFCFLDIRSPGLGDTAMYLCATSRDLGRGSKTQYFGPGTRLLVL.

The J gene is TRBJ1-1, the V gene TRBV7-3; 8 nucleotides agree with TRBD1. The CDR3 totals 17 residues. CDR1 and CDR2 from the germline V gene are SGHTA and FQGTGA. V trimming: 5 bases; J trimming: 3 bases; junction bases outside the gene matches: 14. CDR3 loop: CASSGLTGGGFYTEAFF. The DNA of the CDR3 is TGTGCCAGCAGCGGTCTTACAGGGGGTGGCTTTTACACTGAAGCTTTCTTT.